Listed here are 19 T cell receptor beta chains from one sample, sequenced in a study of technical replicates of blood from a few donors. The data were produced by immunoSEQ multiplex PCR, yet TCRdb's version contains in-frame clones alone and is incomplete. The table shows about 90,000 clones, with 85% to 95% occurring only once. The sequencing sample was made of T cells isolated from PBMCs. These receptors were collected from a human donor in good health.

In this sample, this clone turned up a few times. This chain links TRBV7-8 with TRBJ2-5, with 8 bases fitting TRBD1. J lost 4 bases, V lost 6 bases, and 4 bases had no gene match. CDR3 length: 13 residues. Germline CDR1 SGHVS, CDR2 FQNEAQ. The CDR3 region is CASRYRGIETQYF. Written as DNA, the CDR3 is TGTGCCAGCAGGTACAGGGGGATAGAGACCCAGTACTTC.

The V gene is TRBV15, the J gene TRBJ2-5; 9 bases agree with TRBD1. Germline V gene lookup returns CDR1 LNHNV and CDR2 YYDKDF (reference sequence). The CDR3 is made up of 14 amino acids. V trimming: 5 bases; J trimming: 3 bases; junction bases outside the gene matches: 4. The CDR3 bases are TGTGCCACCAGCTGGGGACAGGGTGAAGAGACCCAGTACTTC. It codes for CATSWGQGEETQYF. The whole variable domain, remainder taken from reference TRBV15 and TRBJ2-5, is DAMVIQNPRYQVTQFGKPVTLSCSQTLNHNVMYWYQQKSSQAPKLLFHYYDKDFNNEADTPDNFQSRRPNTSFCFLDIRSPGLGDTAMYLCATSWGQGEETQYFGPGTRLLVL.

The chain recombines TRBV30 with TRBJ1-1, with D tentatively TRBD1 (5 bases). Trimming took off 0 bases at V and 0 bases at J, with 11 bases between the two ends. The germline CDR1 and CDR2 sequences are GTSNPN and SVGIG (reference sequence). The CDR3 sequence is 15 residues long. This CDR3 reads CAWSVTGGLNTEAFF. The CDR3 bases are TGTGCCTGGAGTGTAACGGGGGGTCTGAACACTGAAGCTTTCTTT.

This chain uses TRBV7-6 with TRBJ2-7; 8 bases agree with TRBD1. Trimming cost V 7 bases and J 7 bases; bases outside gene matches: 6. CDR3 length equals 12 residues. The germline V gene encodes CDR1 SGHVS and CDR2 FNYEAQ. In DNA, the CDR3 is TGTGCCAGCACCGGGACAGGAAGGGAGCAGTACTTC. It encodes CASTGTGREQYF.

The chain is built from TRBV29-1 and TRBJ2-4; D remains ambiguous. The CDR3 runs 13 residues. The V gene's germline CDR1 is SQVTM and CDR2 ANQGSEA. Trimming took off 4 bases at V and 3 bases at J, with 10 bases between the two ends. The CDR3 sequence is CSVVAGDKNIQYF. CDR3 nucleotides: TGCAGCGTTGTTGCCGGAGACAAAAACATTCAGTACTTC.

The chain employs TRBV18 and TRBJ2-7; 8 bases are a match to TRBD1. Trimming took 3 bases from V and 7 from J; bases not matched to a gene: 26. Looked up from germline, CDR1 is KGHSH and CDR2 is LQKENI. The CDR3 spans 20 residues. The CDR3 sequence is CASSPSPDRTGSIIIREQYF. CDR3 sequence (DNA): TGTGCCAGCTCACCCTCCCCCGATAGGACAGGGTCGATCATCATACGAGAGCAGTACTTC.

This chain connects TRBV12-5 to TRBJ1-6, with a weak D call TRBD1 (6 bases). V was trimmed by 1 base and J by 4 bases, leaving 17 bases between them. The germline CDR1 and CDR2 sequences are LGHNT and FRNRAP. The CDR3 totals 18 residues. CDR3: CASGLALTGIGYNSPLHF. CDR3 bases: TGTGCTAGTGGTTTGGCCCTCACAGGGATAGGGTATAATTCACCCCTCCACTTT. The complete variable domain, with remaining parts taken from reference TRBV12-5 and TRBJ1-6, reads DARVTQTPRHKVTEMGQEVTMRCQPILGHNTVFWYRQTMMQGLELLAYFRNRAPLDDSGMPKDRFSAEMPDATLATLKIQPSEPRDSAVYFCASGLALTGIGYNSPLHFGNGTRLTVT.

The chain links TRBV14 to TRBJ1-3, with D unresolved. Germline V gene data show CDR1 as SGHDN and CDR2 as FVKESK. V was shortened by 3 bases and J by 0 bases, with 12 bases between the two germline ends. The length of the CDR3 is 16 residues. The CDR3: CASSQVTGSSGNTIYF. DNA for the CDR3: TGTGCCAGCAGCCAGGTGACGGGAAGCTCTGGAAACACCATATATTTT. Together with reference TRBV14 and TRBJ1-3, the CDR3 gives the full variable domain: EAGVTQFPSHSVIEKGQTVTLRCDPISGHDNLYWYRRVMGKEIKFLLHFVKESKQDESGMPNNRFLAERTGGTYSTLKVQPAELEDSGVYFCASSQVTGSSGNTIYFGEGSWLTVV.

This sequence joins TRBV11-1 and TRBJ2-1; TRBD2 aligns across 8 bases. Germline values: CDR1 SGHAT, CDR2 FQDESV (reference sequence). The J segment lost 6 bases and the V segment lost 1 base, leaving 5 bases of the junction unmatched. The CDR3 loop spans 15 amino acids. The CDR3 loop is CASSLGWTSINEQFF. CDR3 in DNA: TGTGCCAGCAGCTTAGGGTGGACTAGCATCAATGAGCAGTTCTTC.

This clone appeared once. The chain has TRBV30 and TRBJ1-2; 11 bases are a match to TRBD1. The V gene end was trimmed by 3 bases and the J gene end by 4 bases; junction bases not matched to a gene: 16. The germline gives CDR1 GTSNPN, CDR2 SVGIG (reference sequence). The CDR3 loop spans 18 amino acids. Written as DNA, the CDR3 is TGTGCCTGGAGCCCTCTTACCCCGGGACAGGGGGGGGGCTATGGCTACACCTTC. Translating gives CAWSPLTPGQGGGYGYTF. Looking up the rest from reference TRBV30 and TRBJ1-2 gives the full variable domain: SQTIHQWPATLVQPVGSPLSLECTVEGTSNPNLYWYRQAAGRGLQLLFYSVGIGQISSEVPQNLSASRPQDRQFILSSKKLLLSDSGFYLCAWSPLTPGQGGGYGYTFGSGTRLTVV.

The CDR3 loop reads CAWRRVNTEAFF. The CDR3 DNA is TGTGCCTGGAGACGAGTGAACACTGAAGCTTTCTTT. The chain joins TRBV30 to TRBJ1-1; D remains ambiguous. Germline V CDR1 and CDR2: GTSNPN, SVGIG (reference sequence). Trimming stripped 3 bases from V and 0 bases from J, with 5 bases between. The CDR3 extends over 12 amino acids.

The chain uses TRBV5-5 and TRBJ1-1; weak D call: TRBD1 (5 bases). Germline-derived CDR1 and CDR2 are SGHKS and YYEKEE (reference sequence). The germline V and J ends were trimmed by 0 bases and 4 bases, with 10 bases remaining between them. CDR3 length: 14 residues. The CDR3 spells CASSLEGAATEAFF. In DNA form, the CDR3 reads TGTGCCAGCAGCTTGGAAGGGGCTGCCACTGAAGCTTTCTTT.

The chain links TRBV27 to TRBJ1-2; 10 bases match TRBD1. Losses at the gene ends were 3 bases for V and 1 base for J; bases not matched to a gene: 8. The CDR3 is 17 residues long. Germline-derived CDR1 and CDR2 are MNHEY and SMNVEV (reference sequence). CDR3 in amino acids: CASSLGTGVLGNYGYTF. The CDR3 nucleotides read TGTGCCAGCAGTTTGGGGACAGGGGTGTTGGGTAACTATGGCTACACCTTC.

This clone was seen a single time. The chain links TRBV30 to TRBJ2-1; 9 bases match TRBD2. This CDR3 has 16 amino acids. Germline V lookup: CDR1 GTSNPN, CDR2 SVGIG (reference sequence). After removal of 3 bases from V and 6 bases from J, the junction contained 12 bases not matched to a gene. CDR3 amino acids: CAWRGRLAEKINEQFF. The CDR3, as DNA: TGTGCCTGGAGGGGACGACTAGCGGAGAAGATCAATGAGCAGTTCTTC.

This clone has a single count. This sequence joins TRBV10-2 and TRBJ1-5, with 7 bases that match TRBD1. Germline trimming cut 7 bases from V and 2 bases from J; bases unmatched to any gene: 5. This CDR3 region has 14 residues. Germline V gives CDR1 WSHSY, CDR2 SAAADI. The CDR3 coding sequence is TGCGCCAGCAATAGAGGGGGCGGCAATCAGCCCCAGCATTTT. Protein sequence: CASNRGGGNQPQHF.

The rearrangement uses TRBV27 and TRBJ2-7; the match to TRBD1 covers 10 bases. With V trimmed by 5 bases and J by 12 bases, 13 bases remained unmatched. This CDR3 is 14 amino acids long. Germline V CDR1 and CDR2: MNHEY, SMNVEV (reference sequence). In DNA, the CDR3 is TGTGCCAGCAGTCCCGAGGGACAGGGGATGGATCTGTACTTC. Protein sequence: CASSPEGQGMDLYF.

This rearrangement joins TRBV4-1 to TRBJ1-5, with 7 bases matching TRBD1. V lost 4 bases and J lost 0; bases outside the gene matches: 9. The germline V gene has CDR1 MGHRA and CDR2 YSYEKL. The CDR3 runs to 17 residues. The CDR3 DNA reads as TGCGCCAGCAGCCGCACAGGGGACCGAACTAGCAATCAGCCCCAGCATTTT. It codes for CASSRTGDRTSNQPQHF.

The chain carries TRBV6-1 and TRBJ2-7; possible D gene TRBD2, 5 bases. The V gene lost 2 bases and the J gene lost 3 bases, with 14 bases spanning the gap. This CDR3 has 15 residues. Germline loops: CDR1 MNHNS, CDR2 SASEGT. The DNA of the CDR3 is TGTGCCAGCAGTGAACGGGGTTTAGAATACTACGAGCAGTACTTC. Its protein is CASSERGLEYYEQYF.

The J gene is TRBJ2-5, the V gene TRBV5-1; tentative D call: TRBD1 (6 bases). There are 13 residues in the CDR3. Looked up from germline, CDR1 is SGHRS and CDR2 is YFSETQ. Trimming stripped 5 bases from V and 5 bases from J, with 13 bases between. The CDR3 spells CASSDRLLETQYF. CDR3 sequence (DNA): TGCGCCAGCAGTGACAGGTTGTTGGAGACCCAGTACTTC.